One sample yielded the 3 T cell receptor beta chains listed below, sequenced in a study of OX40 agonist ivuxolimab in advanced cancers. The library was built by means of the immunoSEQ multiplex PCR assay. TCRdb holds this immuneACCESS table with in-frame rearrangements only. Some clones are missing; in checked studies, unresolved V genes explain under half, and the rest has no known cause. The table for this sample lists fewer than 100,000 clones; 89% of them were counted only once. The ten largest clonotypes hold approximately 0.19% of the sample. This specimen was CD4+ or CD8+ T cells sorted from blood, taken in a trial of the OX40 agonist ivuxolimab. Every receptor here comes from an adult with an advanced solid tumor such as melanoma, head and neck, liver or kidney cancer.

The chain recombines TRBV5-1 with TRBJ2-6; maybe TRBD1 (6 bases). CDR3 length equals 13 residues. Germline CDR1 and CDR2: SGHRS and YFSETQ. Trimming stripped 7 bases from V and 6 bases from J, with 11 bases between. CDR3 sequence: CASSDRPANVLTF. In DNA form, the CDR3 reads TGCGCCAGCTCCGACAGGCCGGCCAACGTCCTGACTTTC.

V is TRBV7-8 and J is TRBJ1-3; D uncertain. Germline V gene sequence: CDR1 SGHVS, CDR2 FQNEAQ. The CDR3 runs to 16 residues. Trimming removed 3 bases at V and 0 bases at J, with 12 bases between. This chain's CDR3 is CASSFKGQNSGNTIYF. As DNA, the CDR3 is TGTGCCAGCAGCTTTAAGGGCCAGAACTCTGGAAACACCATATATTTT.

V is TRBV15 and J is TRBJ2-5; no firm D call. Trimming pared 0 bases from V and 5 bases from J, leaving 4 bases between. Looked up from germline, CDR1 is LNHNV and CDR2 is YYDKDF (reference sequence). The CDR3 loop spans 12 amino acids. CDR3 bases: TGTGCCACCAGCAGAGATTCGGAGACCCAGTACTTC. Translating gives CATSRDSETQYF.